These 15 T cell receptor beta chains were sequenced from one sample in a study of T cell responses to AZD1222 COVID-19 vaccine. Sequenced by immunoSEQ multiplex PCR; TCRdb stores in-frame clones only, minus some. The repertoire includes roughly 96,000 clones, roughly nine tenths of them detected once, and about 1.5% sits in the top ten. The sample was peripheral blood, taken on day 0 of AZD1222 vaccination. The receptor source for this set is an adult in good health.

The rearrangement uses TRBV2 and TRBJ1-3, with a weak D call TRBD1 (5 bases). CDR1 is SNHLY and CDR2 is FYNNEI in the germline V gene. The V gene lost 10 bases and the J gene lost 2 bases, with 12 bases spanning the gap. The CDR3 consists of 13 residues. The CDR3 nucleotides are TGTGCCACCTTGGGGGACCCTGGAAACACCATATATTTT. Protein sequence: CATLGDPGNTIYF.

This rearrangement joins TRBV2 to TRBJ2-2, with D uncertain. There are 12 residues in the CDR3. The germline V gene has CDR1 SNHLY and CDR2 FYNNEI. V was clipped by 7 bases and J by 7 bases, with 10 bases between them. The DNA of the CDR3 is TGTGCCAGCATGCAAGGTGACGGGGAGCTGTTTTTT. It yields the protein CASMQGDGELFF. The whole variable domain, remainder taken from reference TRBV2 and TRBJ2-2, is EPEVTQTPSHQVTQMGQEVILRCVPISNHLYFYWYRQILGQKVEFLVSFYNNEISEKSEIFDDQFSVERPDGSNFTLKIRSTKLEDSAMYFCASMQGDGELFFGEGSRLTVL.

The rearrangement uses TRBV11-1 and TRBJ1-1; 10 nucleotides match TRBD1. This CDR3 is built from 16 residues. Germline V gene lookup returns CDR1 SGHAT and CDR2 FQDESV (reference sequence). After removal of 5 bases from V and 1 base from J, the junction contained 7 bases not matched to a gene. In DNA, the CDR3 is TGTGCCAGCAGCCCGGGACAGGGGTTTACGAACACTGAAGCTTTCTTT. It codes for CASSPGQGFTNTEAFF.

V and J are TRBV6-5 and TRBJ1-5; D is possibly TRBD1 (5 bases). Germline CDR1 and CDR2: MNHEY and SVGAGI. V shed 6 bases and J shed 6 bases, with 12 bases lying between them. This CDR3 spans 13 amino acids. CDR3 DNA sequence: TGTGCCAGCAGGGGGCGGGAAGGTCAGCCCCAGCATTTT. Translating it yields CASRGREGQPQHF.

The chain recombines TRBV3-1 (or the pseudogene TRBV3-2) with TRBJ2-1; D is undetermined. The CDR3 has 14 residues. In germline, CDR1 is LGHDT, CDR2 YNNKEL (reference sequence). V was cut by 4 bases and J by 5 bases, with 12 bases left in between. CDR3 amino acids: CASSLGVFDNEQFF. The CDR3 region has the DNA TGTGCCAGCAGCCTTGGGGTATTTGACAATGAGCAGTTCTTC.

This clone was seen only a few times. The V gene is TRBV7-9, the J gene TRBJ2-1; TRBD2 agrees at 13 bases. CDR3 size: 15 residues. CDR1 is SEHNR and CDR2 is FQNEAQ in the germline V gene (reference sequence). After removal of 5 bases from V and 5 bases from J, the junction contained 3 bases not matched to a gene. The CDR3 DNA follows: TGTGCCAGCAGCGACGGACTAGCGGGGGACAATGAGCAGTTCTTC. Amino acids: CASSDGLAGDNEQFF.

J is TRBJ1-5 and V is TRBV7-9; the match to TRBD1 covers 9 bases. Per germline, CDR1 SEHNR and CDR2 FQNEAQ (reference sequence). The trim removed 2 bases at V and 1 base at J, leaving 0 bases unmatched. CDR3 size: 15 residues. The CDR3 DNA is TGTGCCAGCAGCTTAACAGGGGGCAGCAATCAGCCCCAGCATTTT. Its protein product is CASSLTGGSNQPQHF.

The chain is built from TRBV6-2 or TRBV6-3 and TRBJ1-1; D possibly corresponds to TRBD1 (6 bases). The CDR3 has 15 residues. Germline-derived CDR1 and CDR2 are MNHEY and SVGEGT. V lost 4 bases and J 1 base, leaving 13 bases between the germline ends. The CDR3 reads CASSSRTAQNTEAFF. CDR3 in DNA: TGTGCCAGCAGTTCCAGGACAGCACAGAACACTGAAGCTTTCTTT.

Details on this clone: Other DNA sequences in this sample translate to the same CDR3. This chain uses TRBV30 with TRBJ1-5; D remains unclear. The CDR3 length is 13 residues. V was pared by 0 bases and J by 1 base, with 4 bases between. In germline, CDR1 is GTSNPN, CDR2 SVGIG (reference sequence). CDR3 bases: TGTGCCTGGAGTGTAGGCAGCAATCAGCCCCAGCATTTT. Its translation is CAWSVGSNQPQHF.

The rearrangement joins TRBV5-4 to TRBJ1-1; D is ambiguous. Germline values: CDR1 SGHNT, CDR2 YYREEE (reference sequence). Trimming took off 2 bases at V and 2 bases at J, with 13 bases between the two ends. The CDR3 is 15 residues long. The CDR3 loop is CASSFVREFNTEAFF. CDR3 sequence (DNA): TGTGCCAGCAGCTTCGTTCGGGAGTTCAACACTGAAGCTTTCTTT.

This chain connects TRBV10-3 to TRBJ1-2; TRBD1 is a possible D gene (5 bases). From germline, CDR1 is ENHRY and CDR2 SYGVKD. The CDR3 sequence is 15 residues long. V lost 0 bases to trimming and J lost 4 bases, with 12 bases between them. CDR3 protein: CAISESSGTVYGYTF. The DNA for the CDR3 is TGTGCCATCAGTGAGTCATCCGGGACGGTCTATGGCTACACCTTC.

The CDR3 bases are TGTGCCAGCAGCCAAGCCCCCGGGACTTTCTTAGGCGCTGAAGCTTTCTTT. Protein product: CASSQAPGTFLGAEAFF. V is TRBV4-2 and J is TRBJ1-1, with TRBD1 as a possible D gene (5 bases). There are 17 residues in the CDR3. Germline V gives CDR1 LGHNA, CDR2 YNFKEQ. With 1 base removed from V and 6 bases from J, the gap between germline ends came to 21 bases.

The CDR3 here is CASNFRGQGDKPYGYTF. DNA of the CDR3: TGCGCCAGCAACTTTAGAGGACAGGGGGACAAGCCCTATGGCTACACCTTC. The genes are TRBV10-1 and TRBJ1-2; the match to TRBD1 covers 10 bases. V lost 7 bases and J lost 4; bases outside the gene matches: 15. CDR1 is WNHNN and CDR2 is SYGVQD in the germline V gene (reference sequence). This CDR3 is 17 amino acids long.

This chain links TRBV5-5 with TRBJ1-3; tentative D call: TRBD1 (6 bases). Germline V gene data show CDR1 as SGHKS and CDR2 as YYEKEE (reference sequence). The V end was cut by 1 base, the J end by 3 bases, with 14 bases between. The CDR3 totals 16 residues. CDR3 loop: CASSLWAGGDGNTIYF. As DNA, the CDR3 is TGTGCCAGCAGCTTGTGGGCCGGGGGCGATGGAAACACCATATATTTT.

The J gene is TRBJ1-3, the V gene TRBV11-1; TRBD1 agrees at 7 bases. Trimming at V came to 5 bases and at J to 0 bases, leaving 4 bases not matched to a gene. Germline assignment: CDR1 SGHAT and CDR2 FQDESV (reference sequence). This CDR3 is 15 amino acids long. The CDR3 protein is CASSADRVSGNTIYF. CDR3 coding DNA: TGTGCCAGCAGCGCCGACAGGGTCTCTGGAAACACCATATATTTT.